This T cell receptor beta chain was recorded in a study of CD8 T cells in ankylosing spondylitis. Notes on the study in general: Within peripheral blood, clones linked to disease were CD8+ and relatively rare. Among TCR beta sequences, a motif of eight or nine highly homologous variants appeared characteristic of ankylosing spondylitis blood. Matched ankylosing spondylitis synovial fluid reportedly showed significant enrichment of disease-linked clones.

Comments on this clonotype: Its target is not known.

In making TCR beta libraries, quantitative 5'-RACE with molecular barcodes was used. TCRdb called the 5' RACE reads again in MiXCR, with one record for every CDR3 protein. The profile shows hundreds of thousands of distinct CDR3 sequences, over 15% of them singletons. The CDR3 spans 15 residues. Per the germline V gene, CDR1 is SGHDT and CDR2 is YYEEEE. V lost 0 bases to trimming and J lost 7 bases; unmatched junction nucleotides: 4. The sample comprised blood, either unsorted or a sorted T cell fraction (not recorded which). The genes are TRBV5-6 and TRBJ2-1; 10 positions agree with TRBD2. This TCR was sampled from a male donor with ankylosing spondylitis or in good health (not recorded which). The CDR3 is CASSLAGLAANEQFF. The CDR3 nucleotides read TGTGCCAGCAGCTTGGCCGGACTAGCGGCGAATGAGCAGTTCTTC.